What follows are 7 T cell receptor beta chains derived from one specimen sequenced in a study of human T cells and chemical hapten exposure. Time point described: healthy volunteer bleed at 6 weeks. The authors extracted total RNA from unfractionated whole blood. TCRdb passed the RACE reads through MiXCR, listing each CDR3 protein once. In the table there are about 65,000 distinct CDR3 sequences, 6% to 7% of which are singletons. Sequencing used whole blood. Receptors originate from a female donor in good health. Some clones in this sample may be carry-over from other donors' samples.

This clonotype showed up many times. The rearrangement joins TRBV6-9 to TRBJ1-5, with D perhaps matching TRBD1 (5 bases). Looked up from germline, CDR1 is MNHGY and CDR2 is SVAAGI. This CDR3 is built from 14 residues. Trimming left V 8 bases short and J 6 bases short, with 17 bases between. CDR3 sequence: CASGTDTATQPQHF. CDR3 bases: TGTGCCAGCGGAACGGACACTGCGACTCAGCCCCAGCATTTT.

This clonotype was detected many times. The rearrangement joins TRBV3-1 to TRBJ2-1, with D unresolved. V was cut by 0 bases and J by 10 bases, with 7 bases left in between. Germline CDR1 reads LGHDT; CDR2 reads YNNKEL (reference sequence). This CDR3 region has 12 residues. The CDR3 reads CASSQDVGEQFF. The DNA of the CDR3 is TGTGCCAGCAGCCAAGATGTAGGGGAGCAGTTCTTC.

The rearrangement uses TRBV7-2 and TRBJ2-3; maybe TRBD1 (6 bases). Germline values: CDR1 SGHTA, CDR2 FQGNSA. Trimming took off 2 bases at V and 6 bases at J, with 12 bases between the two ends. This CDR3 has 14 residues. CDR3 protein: CASSLTTGRDTQYF. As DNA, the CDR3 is TGTGCCAGCAGCTTAACGACAGGCCGGGATACGCAGTATTTT. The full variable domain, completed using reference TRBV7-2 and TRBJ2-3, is GAGVSQSPSNKVTEKGKDVELRCDPISGHTALYWYRQSLGQGLEFLIYFQGNSAPDKSGLPSDRFSAERTGGSVSTLTIQRTQQEDSAVYLCASSLTTGRDTQYFGPGTRLTVL.

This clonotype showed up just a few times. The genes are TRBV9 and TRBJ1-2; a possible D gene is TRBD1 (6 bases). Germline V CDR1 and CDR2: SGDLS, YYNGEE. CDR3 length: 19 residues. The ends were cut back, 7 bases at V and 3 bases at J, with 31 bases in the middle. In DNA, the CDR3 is TGTGCCAGCTCCCCACCCAGCCTGTTAACGGACAGTCCTTACTATGGCTACACCTTC. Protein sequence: CASSPPSLLTDSPYYGYTF.

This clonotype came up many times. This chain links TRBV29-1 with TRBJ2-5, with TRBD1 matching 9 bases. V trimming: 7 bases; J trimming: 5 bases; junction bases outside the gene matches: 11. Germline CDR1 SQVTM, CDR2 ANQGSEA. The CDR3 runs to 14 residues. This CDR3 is CSAPGTGLGETQYF. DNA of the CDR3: TGCAGCGCCCCCGGGACAGGGCTGGGGGAGACCCAGTACTTC.

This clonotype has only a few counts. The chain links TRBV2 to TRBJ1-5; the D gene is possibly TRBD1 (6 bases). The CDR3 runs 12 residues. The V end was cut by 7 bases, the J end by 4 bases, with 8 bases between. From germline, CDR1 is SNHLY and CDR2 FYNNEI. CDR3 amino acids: CASTQGNQPQHF. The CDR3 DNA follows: TGTGCCAGCACACAGGGTAATCAGCCCCAGCATTTT.

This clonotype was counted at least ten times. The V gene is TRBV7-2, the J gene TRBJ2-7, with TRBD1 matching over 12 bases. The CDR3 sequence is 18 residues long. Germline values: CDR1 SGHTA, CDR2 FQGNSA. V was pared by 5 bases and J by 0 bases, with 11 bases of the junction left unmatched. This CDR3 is CASSPARDRGLSSYEQYF. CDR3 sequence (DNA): TGTGCCAGCAGCCCGGCGCGGGACAGGGGGCTGAGCTCCTACGAGCAGTACTTC.